This T cell receptor (beta chain) was profiled in a study of graft-versus-host responses after intestinal transplantation (dated by TCRdb to about 2021). Looking at the study overall: Multivisceral, liver-intestinal, or isolated intestinal transplants were received by the recipients. Alloreactive clones were identified by sequencing pre-transplant mixed lymphocyte reaction products and comparing these products with unstimulated pre-transplant donor and recipient T cells. Rather than going through the commercial service, samples from a few later patients were sequenced in-house on an Illumina MiSeq and processed with MiXCR. Donor T cell macrochimerism was defined as a peak of at least 4% donor T cells among recipient peripheral blood mononuclear cells. After intestinal transplantation, graft-versus-host and host-versus-graft alloreactive T cell clones in the graft, circulation and bone marrow were tracked using bulk TCR-beta CDR3 sequencing. A cohort of approximately 24 intestinal transplant recipients, including one retransplant, was enrolled, and a few patients lacking pretransplant specimens were excluded. Every recipient was given anti-thymocyte globulin induction, then maintenance tacrolimus and steroids for roughly 3 years.

As regards this clone: Its antigen target is currently unknown. It has no much larger one-base neighbor in the sample; base qualities were not kept.

CDR1 and CDR2, looked up from the germline V gene (reference sequence), are MNHNY and SVGAGI. Relative to germline, V is 5 bases shorter and J is 5 bases shorter, with 16 bases between their ends. The CDR3 contains 15 residues, cysteine and phenylalanine counted. Only the CDR3 DNA stays, 45 bases, in frame from base 1. The method behind the library was the immunoSEQ multiplex PCR assay. For most patients, genomic DNA was isolated using the Qiagen DNeasy Blood and Tissue Kit and was shipped frozen to Adaptive Biotechnologies for TCR sequencing. For most patients, high-throughput TCR-beta CDR3 sequencing of genomic DNA was performed by Adaptive Biotechnologies. Per the original workflow: TCR sequencing data were retrieved from Adaptive's ImmunoSEQ software for about 17 patients, whereas a few other patients were processed with MiXCR and VDJtools. To correct CD4 versus CD8 sorting errors, any sequence found in both subsets at a frequency ratio below 5:1 was removed. CDR3 nucleotide sequences shared by donor and recipient were removed because the origin of these sequences could not be assigned. To count as alloreactive, a clone needed at least 2-fold expansion over unstimulated cells and a minimum CFSE-low frequency of 0.002% (template counts) or 0.001% (read counts). Mappable clones were those detected in sequenced pre-transplant spleen, lymph node, or MLR CFSE-low populations of the donor or recipient. The cumulative frequency of alloreactive clones was calculated as a percentage of all sequences, weighted by copy number. TCRdb holds this immuneACCESS table with in-frame rearrangements only. Some clones are missing; in checked studies, unresolved V genes explain under half, and the rest has no known cause. Clone size and the V and J calls come from that table; the DNA yielded D and trimming. The sample table contains tens of thousands of clones; only one count was recorded for roughly 92% of them. The biggest ten clones account for more than 0.3% of the sample.

General conclusions and limits of the study: Conclusions were limited by the relatively low number and heterogeneity of intestinal transplant patients. Early after transplant, peak levels of circulating GvH clones were found to be associated with declines in HvG clones. GvH clones turned up in recipient bone marrow, with some appearing earlier in ileal mucosa or blood, a pattern consistent with an intestinal mucosal origin. High GvH to HvG T cell clonal ratios were observed in the allografts of patients with donor T cell macrochimerism.

According to the study, the label for this sample's time point signals: cells obtained before transplantation from donor or recipient. CD3+CD4+ and CD3+CD8+ populations were FACS-sorted from unstimulated pre-transplant donor and recipient cells taken from spleen or lymph nodes. The sequence was obtained from a human donor who received an intestinal transplant. The sequence joins TRBV6-6 to TRBJ2-1; the D gene is possibly TRBD1, with 5 bases matching. The sequencing here drew on unstimulated CD4+ T cells sorted from spleen or lymph node cells, taken before intestinal transplant. The CDR3 protein: CASSEQGIPNNEQFF. The nucleotide sequence reads TGTGCCAGCAGTGAGCAGGGTATTCCGAACAATGAGCAGTTCTTC.